This T cell receptor (beta chain) was captured by sequencing in a study of CD8 T cells in ankylosing spondylitis. Study-level findings and limits: Apparently characteristic of ankylosing spondylitis blood was a TCR beta motif (eight highly homologous variants). Earlier work had already found some motif variants in reactive arthritis synovial fluid and blood. Significant enrichment of disease-linked clones was reportedly seen in matched ankylosing spondylitis synovial fluid.

Germline V gene lookup returns CDR1 MNHNS and CDR2 SASEGT. This CDR3 region has 18 residues. V gave up 0 bases and J gave up 7 bases, with 21 bases separating them. On this clonotype itself: Antigen unknown.

Preparation of TCR beta libraries was done by quantitative 5'-RACE with molecular barcodes. Each CDR3 protein gets one entry after TCRdb re-called the 5' RACE reads with MiXCR. Of fewer than 250,000 distinct CDR3 sequences listed, around a quarter are singletons. The chain carries TRBV6-1 and TRBJ1-4; D is ambiguous. Sequencing was performed on blood, either unsorted or a sorted T cell fraction (not recorded which). This TCR derives from a male donor with ankylosing spondylitis or in good health (not recorded which). CDR3 sequence reads: CASSEARLRRYEGEKLFF. For the CDR3, the DNA is TGTGCCAGCAGTGAAGCGCGGCTACGGCGTTACGAGGGTGAAAAACTGTTTTTT.